This T cell receptor beta chain appears in the sequencing data of a study of blood T cell repertoires in COVID-19. For the study at large: Material from acute and convalescent COVID-19 was sourced from the United States, Italy and Spain.

Participants were aged about 18 to 90 years, lived in roughly 23 US areas, and enrolled virtually. Recovered status in Cohort 3 required two negative PCRs, clearance, or symptom resolution. Study processing details: From reference gene primer amplification, estimates of nucleated cell counts were derived. Assay: immunoSEQ multiplex PCR; the TCRdb copy retains only in-frame clones and omits some. V and J calls and clone size come straight from that table; D and trimming were deduced from the DNA. The sample has more than 250,000 clones, 80% to 90% seen once; the top ten hold roughly a tenth. The CDR3 has 14 residues. Germline V gene sequence: CDR1 WNHNN, CDR2 SYGVQD (reference sequence). The trim removed 6 bases at V and 2 bases at J, leaving 5 bases unmatched.

This sequence originates from a woman aged 18-29 years who had recovered from COVID-19. The J gene is TRBJ1-1, the V gene TRBV10-1; 8 bases agree with TRBD1. Source material: PBMCs or T cells enriched from blood (not recorded which). The CDR3 spells CASSSDRDNTEAFF. The DNA for the CDR3 is TGCGCCAGCAGCTCGGACAGGGATAACACTGAAGCTTTCTTT.